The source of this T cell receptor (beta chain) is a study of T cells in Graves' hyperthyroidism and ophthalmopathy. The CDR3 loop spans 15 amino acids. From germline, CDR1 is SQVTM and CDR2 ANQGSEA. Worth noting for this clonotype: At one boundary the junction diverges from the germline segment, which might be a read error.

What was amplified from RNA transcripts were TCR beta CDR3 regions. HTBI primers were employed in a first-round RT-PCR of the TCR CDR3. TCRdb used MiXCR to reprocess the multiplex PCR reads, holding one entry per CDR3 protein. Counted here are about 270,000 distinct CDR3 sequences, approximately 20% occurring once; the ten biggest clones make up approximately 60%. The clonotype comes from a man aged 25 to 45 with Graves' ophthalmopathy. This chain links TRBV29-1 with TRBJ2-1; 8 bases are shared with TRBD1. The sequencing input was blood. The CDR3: CSVERTGSGDNEQFF. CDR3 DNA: TGTAGCGTTGAAAGGACAGGGAGTGGGGACAATGAGCAGTTCTTC.